This TCR beta chain was observed in a study of T cells in localized non-small cell lung cancer. Clones were sequenced by immunoSEQ multiplex PCR, and TCRdb holds only the in-frame ones, with some missing. This sample has about 33,000 clones; about 90% occur once, and the top ten carry about 3.8%. V was pared by 6 bases and J by 1 base, with 9 bases between. Germline lookup yields CDR1 ENHRY and CDR2 SYGVKD. This CDR3 has 13 residues. The TCR sequence derives from a man aged 40 to 70 with stage I lung adenocarcinoma. This chain connects TRBV10-3 to TRBJ1-1, with a weak D call TRBD1 (5 bases). The sample here was peripheral blood, taken before any cancer treatment. CDR3 loop: CAISSDRNTEAFF. CDR3 nucleotide sequence: TGTGCCATCAGCTCCGACAGGAACACTGAAGCTTTCTTT.